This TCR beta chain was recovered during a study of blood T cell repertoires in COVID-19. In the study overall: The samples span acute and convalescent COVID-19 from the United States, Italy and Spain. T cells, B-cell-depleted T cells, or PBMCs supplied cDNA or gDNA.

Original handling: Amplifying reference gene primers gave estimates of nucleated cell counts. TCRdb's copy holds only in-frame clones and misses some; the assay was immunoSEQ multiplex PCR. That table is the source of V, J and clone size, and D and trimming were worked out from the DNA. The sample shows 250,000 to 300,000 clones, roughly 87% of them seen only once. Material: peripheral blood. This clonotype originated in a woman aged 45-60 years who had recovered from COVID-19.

The chain's CDR3 is CASSYHPGLAVQRGYEQYF. The CDR3 coding sequence is TGTGCCAGCAGTTACCACCCGGGACTAGCGGTCCAAAGGGGGTACGAGCAGTACTTC. The J gene is TRBJ2-7, the V gene TRBV28, with TRBD2 identical over 11 bases. Germline V gene lookup returns CDR1 MDHEN and CDR2 SYDVKM. Losses at the gene ends were 4 bases for V and 4 bases for J; bases not matched to a gene: 18. This CDR3 spans 19 amino acids.